The 20 T cell receptor beta chains in this list originate from one sample, sequenced in a study of monozygotic twins with inflammatory bowel disease. From its re-call of the 5' RACE reads, TCRdb lists each CDR3 protein once, without DNA. The sample totals 300,000 to 450,000 distinct CDR3 sequences. The source material was blood. These receptors were taken from a human donor with ulcerative colitis or Crohn's disease, or a healthy co-twin of an affected twin (not recorded which).

This rearrangement joins TRBV4-3 to TRBJ2-3; TCRdb reports TRBD2, a call that lacks DNA to check it against. Germline lookup yields CDR1 LGHNA and CDR2 YSLEER. The CDR3 has 18 amino acids. CDR3 residues: CASSPRARLAGGPDTQYF.

CDR3 protein: CASSPLRGMSSYEQYF. The rearrangement links TRBV14 to TRBJ2-7; the D gene TCRdb calls, TRBD1, cannot be checked with no DNA. The CDR3 has 16 residues. Germline V gene data show CDR1 as SGHDN and CDR2 as FVKESK.

The chain combines TRBV7-8 with TRBJ1-2; checking the TCRdb D call of TRBD1 is not possible without DNA. The CDR3 length is 15 residues. Germline V gene sequence: CDR1 SGHVS, CDR2 FQNEAQ. The CDR3 is CASSYSGTGTYGYTF.

The CDR3 region is CSASETGNDGYTF. The rearrangement uses TRBV20-1 and TRBJ1-2; there is no DNA to check the TCRdb D call of TRBD1. The CDR3 length is 13 residues. The germline gives CDR1 DFQATT, CDR2 SNEGSKA (reference sequence).

The rearrangement links TRBV5-1 to TRBJ2-3; with no DNA, the TCRdb D assignment of TRBD2 cannot be verified. The CDR3 runs 18 residues. CDR1 SGHRS and CDR2 YFSETQ come from the germline V gene. CDR3 loop: CASSMGTSGGAGTDTQYF.

This sequence joins TRBV29-1 and TRBJ1-2; with no DNA, the TCRdb D assignment of TRBD1 cannot be verified. Germline values: CDR1 SQVTM, CDR2 ANQGSEA. The CDR3 length is 13 residues. CDR3: CSVGVGAIYGYTF.

The chain recombines TRBV7-2 with TRBJ2-3; the TCRdb D gene call, TRBD1, has no DNA to confirm it. The germline V gene has CDR1 SGHTA and CDR2 FQGNSA. CDR3 size: 16 residues. The CDR3 loop reads CASSLEGGFGTDTQYF.

The genes are TRBV4-2 and TRBJ1-5. This CDR3 is 14 amino acids long. Germline values: CDR1 LGHNA, CDR2 YNFKEQ. The CDR3 loop reads CASSQDQGYQPQHF.

The V call is TRBV6-5, the J call TRBJ1-4. This CDR3 has 15 amino acids. The germline V gene encodes CDR1 MNHEY and CDR2 SVGAGI. The CDR3 spells CASSYGRMANEKLFF.

V is TRBV24-1 and J is TRBJ2-1; checking the TCRdb D call of TRBD1 is not possible without DNA. The CDR3 has 13 amino acids. CDR1 and CDR2 from the germline V gene are KGHDR and SFDVKD. The CDR3 protein is CATSEPQGGEQFF.

The chain has TRBV15 and TRBJ2-2; the D call from TCRdb, TRBD1, cannot be confirmed without DNA. The CDR3 consists of 15 residues. Germline CDR1 LNHNV, CDR2 YYDKDF (reference sequence). The CDR3 loop reads CATSREGGHTGELFF. Combining the CDR3 with reference TRBV15 and TRBJ2-2 gives the whole variable domain DAMVIQNPRYQVTQFGKPVTLSCSQTLNHNVMYWYQQKSSQAPKLLFHYYDKDFNNEADTPDNFQSRRPNTSFCFLDIRSPGLGDTAMYLCATSREGGHTGELFFGEGSRLTVL.

The rearrangement joins TRBV25-1 to TRBJ2-3. CDR1 and CDR2 from the germline V gene are MGHDK and SYGVNS. The CDR3 sequence is 13 residues long. The CDR3 protein is CASSESGSYTQYF.

This chain uses TRBV12-3 or TRBV12-4 with TRBJ1-2; TCRdb's assignment of TRBD1 cannot be checked, as there is no DNA. This CDR3 contains 15 residues. CDR3 amino acids: CASSLWGRYNYGYTF.

The V call is TRBV4-1, the J call TRBJ2-7. The CDR3 has 14 residues. Per the germline V gene, CDR1 is MGHRA and CDR2 is YSYEKL. CDR3 loop: CASSQDDSTYEQYF.

The chain is built from TRBV4-3 and TRBJ2-2; the D gene TCRdb calls, TRBD2, cannot be checked with no DNA. Germline CDR1 and CDR2: LGHNA and YSLEER. The length of the CDR3 is 18 residues. The CDR3: CASSQAPSGGADTGELFF.

The genes are TRBV19 and TRBJ2-3; the TRBD1 assignment by TCRdb is unverifiable without DNA. CDR3 length: 13 residues. CDR1 is LNHDA and CDR2 is SQIVND in the germline V gene (reference sequence). The chain's CDR3 is CASSIGDGDTQYF.

The V and J genes are TRBV7-2 and TRBJ1-1; TCRdb picks TRBD1, but there is no DNA to check that call. This CDR3 contains 16 residues. Germline V gene sequence: CDR1 SGHTA, CDR2 FQGNSA. The chain's CDR3 is CASSPGTGGPNTEAFF.

The CDR3 is CASSPPGLHTQYF. The gene calls are TRBV28 and TRBJ2-3; the TCRdb call, TRBD2, lacks DNA for checking. Germline V lookup: CDR1 MDHEN, CDR2 SYDVKM. CDR3 length: 13 amino acids. Filled out from reference TRBV28 and TRBJ2-3, the complete variable domain reads DVKVTQSSRYLVKRTGEKVFLECVQDMDHENMFWYRQDPGLGLRLIYFSYDVKMKEKGDIPEGYSVSREKKERFSLILESASTNQTSMYLCASSPPGLHTQYFGPGTRLTVL.

The V call is TRBV19, the J call TRBJ2-7; TCRdb indicates TRBD1, and absent DNA this call remains unverified. CDR1 and CDR2 (germline): LNHDA, SQIVND (reference sequence). There are 15 residues in the CDR3. This CDR3 reads CASSPSTGGPYEQYF.

The V and J genes are TRBV6-5 and TRBJ2-2; TCRdb picks TRBD2, but there is no DNA to check that call. The V gene's germline CDR1 is MNHEY and CDR2 SVGAGI. CDR3 length equals 16 residues. Here the CDR3 reads CASSYSGTSAPGELFF.